The next 27 T cell receptor beta chains were all read from a single sample in a study of blood T cell repertoires in COVID-19. Here immunoSEQ multiplex PCR was the method, and the copy in TCRdb shows in-frame clones only, minus some. The sample consists of about 200,000 clones, over 70% of them appearing once. Sequences were obtained from peripheral blood. The receptors were sampled from a woman in her 70s with acute or convalescent COVID-19.

This clone was detected once. V usage is TRBV19 and J usage is TRBJ1-2; TRBD1 agrees at 7 bases. CDR1 LNHDA and CDR2 SQIVND come from the germline V gene (reference sequence). The CDR3 length is 15 residues. V shed 3 bases and J 4 bases; nucleotides not matched to a gene: 8. The CDR3 nucleotides are TGTGCCAGTAGTATTGGGACAGCGGATTTCTATGGCTACACCTTC. It specifies CASSIGTADFYGYTF.

The CDR3 spells CSVVGLAGNSQETQYF. CDR3 nucleotide sequence: TGCAGCGTTGTTGGTCTAGCGGGGAACTCCCAAGAGACCCAGTACTTC. The genes are TRBV29-1 and TRBJ2-5; 9 bases align to TRBD2. The CDR3 is made up of 16 amino acids. The germline gives CDR1 SQVTM, CDR2 ANQGSEA. V shed 4 bases, J shed 1 base, and the junction held 10 bases outside the gene matches.

The chain carries TRBV5-1 and TRBJ1-2; TRBD1 agrees at 11 bases. V lost 4 bases to trimming and J lost 8 bases; unmatched junction nucleotides: 4. From germline, CDR1 is SGHRS and CDR2 YFSETQ. The CDR3 contains 13 residues. CDR3 DNA: TGCGCCAGCAGCCCAGGGACAGGGGGAGGCTACACCTTC. Its protein product is CASSPGTGGGYTF.

The sample holds a few counts of this clone. The same CDR3 arises from other DNA sequences in this sample as well. The CDR3 DNA sequence: TGTGCCAGCAGCCTACAGGGGGGAGGAGAGACCCAGTACTTC. Its translation: CASSLQGGGETQYF. The chain joins TRBV7-6 to TRBJ2-5; 8 positions agree with TRBD1. Germline V gene data show CDR1 as SGHVS and CDR2 as FNYEAQ. This CDR3 comprises 14 residues. J was trimmed by 4 bases and V by 5 bases; bases with no gene match: 6.

The J gene is TRBJ2-3, the V gene TRBV10-3; 12 bases are a match to TRBD2. Trimming at V came to 8 bases and at J to 7 bases, leaving 4 bases not matched to a gene. The CDR3 covers 13 residues. Germline CDR1 and CDR2: ENHRY and SYGVKD. CDR3 in DNA: TGTGCCATCCGACTAGCGGGGGAAAATACGCAGTATTTT. Protein: CAIRLAGENTQYF.

The chain carries TRBV10-3 and TRBJ2-3, with unresolved D. Trimming took off 7 bases at V and 2 bases at J, with 10 bases between the two ends. The CDR3 loop spans 13 amino acids. Germline V gene lookup returns CDR1 ENHRY and CDR2 SYGVKD. CDR3 sequence reads: CAIMGTATDTQYF. In DNA, the CDR3 is TGTGCCATCATGGGTACAGCCACAGATACGCAGTATTTT.

The chain combines TRBV6-2 or TRBV6-3 with TRBJ2-7, with D possibly TRBD1 on 6 matching bases. This CDR3 spans 15 amino acids. Trimming shortened V by 4 bases and J by 7 bases, and 20 bases separated the two germline ends. CDR1 is MNHEY and CDR2 is SVGEGT in the germline V gene. CDR3 amino acids: CASSSPGTRLREQYF. CDR3 in DNA: TGTGCCAGCAGTTCGCCCGGGACACGCCTACGGGAGCAGTACTTC.

The chain joins TRBV7-2 to TRBJ2-5, with a tentative D call TRBD1 (5 bases). CDR3 length: 14 amino acids. Deletions cut 1 base from V and 7 bases from J, with 13 bases between. Germline V lookup: CDR1 SGHTA, CDR2 FQGNSA. The chain's CDR3 is CASSLGGGVGTQYF. DNA for the CDR3: TGTGCCAGCAGCTTAGGGGGCGGTGTGGGGACCCAGTACTTC.

The rearrangement uses TRBV5-6 and TRBJ2-7; 7 nucleotides line up with TRBD1. Trimming took 2 bases from V and 2 from J; bases not matched to a gene: 10. The germline V gene encodes CDR1 SGHDT and CDR2 YYEEEE. The CDR3 extends over 16 amino acids. This chain's CDR3 is CASSLDPWTGAYEQYF. The CDR3 DNA is TGTGCCAGCAGCTTAGACCCATGGACAGGAGCCTACGAGCAGTACTTC.

This chain connects TRBV7-2 to TRBJ1-1; the D gene is possibly TRBD1 (5 bases). Germline CDR1 and CDR2: SGHTA and FQGNSA. The CDR3 loop spans 14 amino acids. Between the trimmed V and J ends, which lost 4 bases and 1 base, there was a span of 10 bases. In DNA, the CDR3 is TGTGCCAGCAGCTACCGGACAACGAACACTGAAGCTTTCTTT. This gives the protein CASSYRTTNTEAFF.

CDR3 sequence (DNA): TGTGCCAGTACCGGGACAGGGGGCAATCAGCCCCAGCATTTT. Translation: CASTGTGGNQPQHF. This chain links TRBV19 with TRBJ1-5; the match to TRBD1 covers 10 bases. The CDR3 loop spans 14 amino acids. CDR1 is LNHDA, CDR2 SQIVND, per germline (reference sequence). The V gene end was trimmed by 7 bases and the J gene end by 2 bases; junction bases not matched to a gene: 2. The variable domain in full, with the rest retrieved from reference TRBV19 and TRBJ1-5, is DGGITQSPKYLFRKEGQNVTLSCEQNLNHDAMYWYRQDPGQGLRLIYYSQIVNDFQKGDIAEGYSVSREKKESFPLTVTSAQKNPTAFYLCASTGTGGNQPQHFGDGTRLSIL.

The gene calls are TRBV9 and TRBJ2-2; 7 bases are a match to TRBD2. Germline CDR1 SGDLS, CDR2 YYNGEE. This CDR3 contains 14 residues. Trimming removed 4 bases from V and 6 bases from J; junction bases left unmatched: 6. In DNA form, the CDR3 reads TGTGCCAGCAGCTTCGGGGGGTATGCCGGGGAGCTGTTTTTT. This gives the protein CASSFGGYAGELFF.

This rearrangement joins TRBV18 to TRBJ1-2, with D possibly matching TRBD1 (6 bases). There are 14 residues in the CDR3. The V end lost 6 bases, the J end lost 4 bases, and 15 bases lay between the germline ends. Germline-derived CDR1 and CDR2 are KGHSH and LQKENI. The CDR3: CASSPDSPPYGYTF. CDR3 nucleotide sequence: TGTGCCAGCTCGCCGGACAGCCCTCCCTATGGCTACACCTTC.

This clone has a count of ten or more. The chain joins TRBV24-1 to TRBJ2-1; 8 bases are a match to TRBD2. This CDR3 spans 15 amino acids. V lost 6 bases, J lost 6 bases, and 9 bases stayed unmatched. Germline CDR1 reads KGHDR; CDR2 reads SFDVKD. The CDR3 is CATSFGGDKANEQFF. The CDR3 DNA reads TGTGCCACCAGTTTCGGGGGGGACAAAGCCAATGAGCAGTTCTTC.

The chain combines TRBV9 with TRBJ2-3, with a tentative D call TRBD2 (5 bases). Trimming took 4 bases from V and 2 from J, leaving 14 bases between them. Germline values: CDR1 SGDLS, CDR2 YYNGEE. CDR3 length equals 15 residues. The CDR3 protein is CASSPLGPTTDTQYF. Here the CDR3 DNA reads TGTGCCAGCAGCCCACTAGGACCCACCACAGATACGCAGTATTTT.

The chain links TRBV7-8 to TRBJ1-5; 7 bases match TRBD1. CDR1 is SGHVS and CDR2 is FQNEAQ in the germline V gene. V lost 5 bases and J lost 7; bases outside the gene matches: 14. This CDR3 contains 16 residues. CDR3: CASSPFGRGDGQPQHF. DNA for the CDR3: TGTGCCAGCAGCCCCTTCGGCAGGGGGGACGGGCAGCCCCAGCATTTT.

V gene TRBV18 combines with J gene TRBJ2-1; 7 bases agree with TRBD1. CDR1 and CDR2 from the germline V gene are KGHSH and LQKENI. V lost 3 bases to trimming and J lost 0 bases; unmatched junction nucleotides: 2. CDR3 length equals 15 residues. CDR3 sequence: CASSPGQSSYNEQFF. For the CDR3, the DNA is TGTGCCAGCTCACCGGGACAGAGCTCCTACAATGAGCAGTTCTTC.

The chain is built from TRBV7-7 and TRBJ2-5; D is ambiguous. The CDR3 extends over 12 amino acids. From germline, CDR1 is SSHAT and CDR2 FNYEAQ (reference sequence). V lost 5 bases and J 2 bases, leaving 6 bases between the germline ends. In DNA, the CDR3 is TGTGCCAGCAGCCCAGAACAAGAGACCCAGTACTTC. It is translated as CASSPEQETQYF.

V and J are TRBV6-1 and TRBJ1-1; D call uncertain. The length of the CDR3 is 13 residues. Germline CDR1 MNHNS, CDR2 SASEGT. Trimming removed 1 base at V and 10 bases at J, with 13 bases between. The CDR3 DNA sequence: TGTGCCAGCAGTGAAGGGGCATCCGGTGGAGCTTTCTTT. Its protein product is CASSEGASGGAFF.

This CDR3 reads CASSLTAGGRETQYF. The CDR3 region has the DNA TGTGCCAGCAGCTTAACGGCAGGGGGTAGGGAGACCCAGTACTTC. This chain connects TRBV7-3 to TRBJ2-5; TRBD1 agrees at 7 bases. The CDR3 is made up of 15 amino acids. Unmatched junction bases numbered 6, after V lost 0 bases and J lost 5 bases. Germline V gives CDR1 SGHTA, CDR2 FQGTGA.

This clone appeared a few times. The chain has TRBV18 and TRBJ2-2; 8 bases match TRBD1. Germline V gives CDR1 KGHSH, CDR2 LQKENI. V lost 0 bases and J lost 1; bases outside the gene matches: 4. This CDR3 has 17 amino acids. The CDR3 DNA is TGTGCCAGCTCACCACCATCAGGGGGCCTGAACACCGGGGAGCTGTTTTTT. Amino acid sequence: CASSPPSGGLNTGELFF.

This rearrangement joins TRBV7-2 to TRBJ2-3; TRBD2 agrees at 8 bases. Germline-derived CDR1 and CDR2 are SGHTA and FQGNSA. V lost 5 bases, J lost 11 bases, and 12 bases stayed unmatched. The CDR3 sequence is 14 residues long. The CDR3 reads CASSGFNGLAGQYF. CDR3 DNA sequence: TGTGCCAGCAGCGGTTTTAACGGACTAGCAGGGCAGTATTTT.

This clone showed up just a few times. The chain combines TRBV24-1 with TRBJ2-3; tentatively, D is TRBD2 (7 bases). Trimming stripped 0 bases from V and 5 bases from J, with 11 bases between. Germline V CDR1 and CDR2: KGHDR, SFDVKD. The CDR3 contains 15 residues. The CDR3 nucleotides are TGTGCCACCAGTGATTTGTCAGGGGAGGGAGATACGCAGTATTTT. It translates to CATSDLSGEGDTQYF.

This clone came up once. The V and J genes are TRBV5-8 and TRBJ2-5, with D possibly matching TRBD1 (7 bases). The CDR3 runs 16 residues. V dropped 4 bases and J dropped 5 bases, with 21 bases sitting between them. Germline V CDR1 and CDR2: SGHTS, YDEGEE. The CDR3 DNA follows: TGTGCCAGCAGCGCAGGGGGAGGAGTAAAGAGGGAGACCCAGTACTTC. Translated, it gives CASSAGGGVKRETQYF.

J is TRBJ2-1 and V is TRBV24-1; D unresolved. Germline loops: CDR1 KGHDR, CDR2 SFDVKD. Trimming removed 5 bases from V and 5 bases from J, with 12 bases in between. The CDR3 loop spans 14 amino acids. CDR3 loop: CATSVNGLNNEQFF. The CDR3 DNA reads as TGTGCCACCAGTGTAAACGGGTTAAACAATGAGCAGTTCTTC.

The chain is built from TRBV6-6 and TRBJ1-5; 9 bases fit TRBD1. The CDR3 is 15 residues long. Germline CDR1 is MNHNY and CDR2 is SVGAGI (reference sequence). The trim removed 5 bases at V and 1 base at J, leaving 3 bases unmatched. CDR3 sequence: CASSPGQGSNQPQHF. The DNA of the CDR3 is TGTGCCAGCAGTCCCGGACAGGGGAGCAATCAGCCCCAGCATTTT.

J is TRBJ2-5 and V is TRBV7-3, with a possible D match to TRBD2 (5 bases). Per germline, CDR1 SGHTA and CDR2 FQGTGA. This CDR3 is built from 15 residues. Between the trimmed V and J ends, which lost 5 bases and 2 bases, there was a span of 15 bases. CDR3 nucleotide sequence: TGTGCCAGCAGCCAGTCTACGGGGTCGCAAGAGACCCAGTACTTC. The encoded protein is CASSQSTGSQETQYF.